This TCR beta chain emerged from a study of graft-versus-host responses after intestinal transplantation. Remarks on this clone: Its target is unknown.

Assay: immunoSEQ multiplex PCR; the TCRdb copy retains only in-frame clones and omits some. Of 90,000 to 150,000 clones in the sample, 85% to 95% are singletons; the top ten hold over 0.1%. The CDR3 runs to 13 residues. The V and J ends lost 1 base and 9 bases, in that order; junction bases with no gene match: 3. CDR1 SGHAT and CDR2 FQNNGV come from the germline V gene. The gene calls are TRBV11-2 and TRBJ2-1, with 7 bases that match TRBD2. Specimen: unstimulated CD4+ T cells sorted from spleen or lymph node cells, collected before intestinal transplant. This clonotype was obtained from a human donor who received an intestinal transplant. The CDR3 DNA reads as TGTGCCAGCAGCTTAGGACTAGCAATTGAGCAGTTCTTC. Translation gives CASSLGLAIEQFF.